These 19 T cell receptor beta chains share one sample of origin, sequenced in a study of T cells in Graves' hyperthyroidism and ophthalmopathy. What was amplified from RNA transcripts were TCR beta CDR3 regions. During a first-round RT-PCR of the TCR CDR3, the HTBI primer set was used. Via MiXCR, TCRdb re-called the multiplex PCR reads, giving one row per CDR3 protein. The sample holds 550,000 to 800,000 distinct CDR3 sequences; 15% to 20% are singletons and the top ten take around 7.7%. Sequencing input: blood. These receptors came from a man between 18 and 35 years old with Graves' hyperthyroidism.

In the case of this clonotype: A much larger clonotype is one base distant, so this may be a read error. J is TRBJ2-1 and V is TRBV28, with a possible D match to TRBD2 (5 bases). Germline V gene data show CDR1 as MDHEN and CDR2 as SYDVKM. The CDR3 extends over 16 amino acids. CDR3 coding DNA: TGTGCCAGCAGCCCGTTGGCGGGTCCCCCCTACAATGGGCAGTTCTTC. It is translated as CASSPLAGPPYNGQFF.

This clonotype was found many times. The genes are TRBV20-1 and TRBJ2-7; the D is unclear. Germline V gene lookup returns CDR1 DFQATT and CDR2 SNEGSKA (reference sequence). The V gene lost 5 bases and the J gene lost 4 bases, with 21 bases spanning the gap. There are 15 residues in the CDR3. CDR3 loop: CSASTGFGLRYEQYF. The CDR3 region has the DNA TGCAGTGCTTCAACCGGGTTCGGGCTTAGATACGAGCAGTACTTC.

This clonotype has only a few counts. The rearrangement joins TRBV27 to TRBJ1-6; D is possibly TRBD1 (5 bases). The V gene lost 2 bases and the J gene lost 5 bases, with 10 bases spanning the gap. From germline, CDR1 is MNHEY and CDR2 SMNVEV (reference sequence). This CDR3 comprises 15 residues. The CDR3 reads CASSLTGLDNSPLHF. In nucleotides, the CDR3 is TGTGCCAGCAGTTTAACGGGACTAGATAATTCACCCCTCCACTTT.

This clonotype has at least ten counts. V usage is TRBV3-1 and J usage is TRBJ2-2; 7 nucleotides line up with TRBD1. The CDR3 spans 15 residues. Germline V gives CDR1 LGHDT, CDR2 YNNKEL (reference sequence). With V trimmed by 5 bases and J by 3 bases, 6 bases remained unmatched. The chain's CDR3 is CASSNTGADTGELFF. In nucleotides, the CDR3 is TGTGCCAGCAGCAATACAGGGGCGGACACCGGGGAGCTGTTTTTT.

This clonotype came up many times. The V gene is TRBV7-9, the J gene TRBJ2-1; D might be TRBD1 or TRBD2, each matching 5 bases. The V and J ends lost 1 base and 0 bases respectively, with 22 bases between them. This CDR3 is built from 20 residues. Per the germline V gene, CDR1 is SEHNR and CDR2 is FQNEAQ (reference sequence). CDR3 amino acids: CASSLGPGPKRRSSYNEQFF. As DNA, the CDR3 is TGTGCCAGCAGCTTAGGTCCGGGGCCTAAGCGGAGGAGCTCCTACAATGAGCAGTTCTTC.

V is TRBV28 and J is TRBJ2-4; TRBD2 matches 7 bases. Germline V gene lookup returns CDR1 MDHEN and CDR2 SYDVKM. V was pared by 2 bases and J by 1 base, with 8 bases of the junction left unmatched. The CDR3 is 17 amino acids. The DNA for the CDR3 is TGTGCCAGCAGTTTAAGACCAGCGGGATTCGCCAAAAACATTCAGTACTTC. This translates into CASSLRPAGFAKNIQYF. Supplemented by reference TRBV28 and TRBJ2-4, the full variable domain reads DVKVTQSSRYLVKRTGEKVFLECVQDMDHENMFWYRQDPGLGLRLIYFSYDVKMKEKGDIPEGYSVSREKKERFSLILESASTNQTSMYLCASSLRPAGFAKNIQYFGAGTRLSVL.

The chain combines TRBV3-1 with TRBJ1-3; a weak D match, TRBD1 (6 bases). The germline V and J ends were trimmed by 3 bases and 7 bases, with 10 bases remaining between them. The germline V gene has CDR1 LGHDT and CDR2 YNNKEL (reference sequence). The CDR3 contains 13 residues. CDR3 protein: CASSQNQGNTIYF. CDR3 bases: TGTGCCAGCAGCCAGAACCAGGGGAACACCATATATTTT.

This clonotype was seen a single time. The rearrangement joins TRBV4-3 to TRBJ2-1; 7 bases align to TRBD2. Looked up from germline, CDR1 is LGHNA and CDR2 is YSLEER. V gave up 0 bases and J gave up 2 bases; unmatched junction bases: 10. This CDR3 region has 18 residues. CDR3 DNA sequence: TGCGCCAGCAGCCAAGAGGGTGGGCCTAGCGGAACCTACAATGAGCAGTTCTTC. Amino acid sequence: CASSQEGGPSGTYNEQFF.

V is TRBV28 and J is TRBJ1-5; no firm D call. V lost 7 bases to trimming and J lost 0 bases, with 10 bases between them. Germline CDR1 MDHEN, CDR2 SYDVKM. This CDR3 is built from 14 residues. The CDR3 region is CASTPFYSNQPQHF. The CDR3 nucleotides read TGTGCCAGCACCCCATTCTATAGCAATCAGCCCCAGCATTTT.

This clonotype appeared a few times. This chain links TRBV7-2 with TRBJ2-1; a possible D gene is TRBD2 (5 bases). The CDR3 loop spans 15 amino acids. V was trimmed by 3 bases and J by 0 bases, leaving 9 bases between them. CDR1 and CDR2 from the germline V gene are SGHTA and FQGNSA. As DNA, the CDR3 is TGTGCCAGCAGCTTGTCTAGCCGCTCCTACAATGAGCAGTTCTTC. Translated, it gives CASSLSSRSYNEQFF.

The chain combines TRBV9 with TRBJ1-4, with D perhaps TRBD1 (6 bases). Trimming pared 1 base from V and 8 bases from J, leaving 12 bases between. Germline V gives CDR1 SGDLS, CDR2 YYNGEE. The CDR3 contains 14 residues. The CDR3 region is CASSVKSRGEKLFF. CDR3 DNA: TGTGCCAGCAGCGTAAAGTCCAGGGGCGAAAAACTGTTTTTT.

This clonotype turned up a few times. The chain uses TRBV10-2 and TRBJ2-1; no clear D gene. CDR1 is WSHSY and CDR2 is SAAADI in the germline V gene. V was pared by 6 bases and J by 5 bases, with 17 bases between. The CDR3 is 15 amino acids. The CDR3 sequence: CASSVRVVGNNEQFF. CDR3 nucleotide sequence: TGCGCCAGCAGCGTCCGGGTCGTAGGGAACAATGAGCAGTTCTTC.

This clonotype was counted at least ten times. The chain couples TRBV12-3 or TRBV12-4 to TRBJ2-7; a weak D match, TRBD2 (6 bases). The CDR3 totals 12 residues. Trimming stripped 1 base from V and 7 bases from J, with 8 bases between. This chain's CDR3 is CASSLDGGEQYF. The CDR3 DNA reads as TGTGCCAGCAGTTTAGACGGAGGGGAGCAGTACTTC.

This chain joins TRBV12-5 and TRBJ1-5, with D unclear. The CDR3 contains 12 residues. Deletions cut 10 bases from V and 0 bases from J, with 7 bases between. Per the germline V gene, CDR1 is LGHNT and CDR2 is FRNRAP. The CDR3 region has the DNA TGTGCTACCAGCCGTAGCAATCAGCCCCAGCATTTT. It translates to CATSRSNQPQHF.

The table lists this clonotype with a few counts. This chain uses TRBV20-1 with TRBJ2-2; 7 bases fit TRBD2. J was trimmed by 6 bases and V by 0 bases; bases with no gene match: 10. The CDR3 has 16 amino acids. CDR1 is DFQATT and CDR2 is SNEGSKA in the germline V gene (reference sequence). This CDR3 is CSARDRAGRPAGELFF. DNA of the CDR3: TGCAGTGCTAGAGATCGGGCCGGGAGGCCAGCCGGGGAGCTGTTTTTT.

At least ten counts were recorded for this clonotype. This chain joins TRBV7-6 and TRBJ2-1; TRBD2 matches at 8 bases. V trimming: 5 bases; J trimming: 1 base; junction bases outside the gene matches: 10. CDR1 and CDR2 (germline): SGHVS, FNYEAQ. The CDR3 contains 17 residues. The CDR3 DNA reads TGTGCCAGCAGCGGGACCGGGACTAGTAGTTCCTACAATGAGCAGTTCTTC. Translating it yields CASSGTGTSSSYNEQFF.

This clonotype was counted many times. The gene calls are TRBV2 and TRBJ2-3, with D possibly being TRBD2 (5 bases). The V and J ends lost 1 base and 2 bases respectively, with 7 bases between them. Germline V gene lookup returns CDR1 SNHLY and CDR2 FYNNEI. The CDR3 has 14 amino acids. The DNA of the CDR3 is TGTGCCAGCAGTGAAGTTAGCGTCACAGATACGCAGTATTTT. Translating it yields CASSEVSVTDTQYF.

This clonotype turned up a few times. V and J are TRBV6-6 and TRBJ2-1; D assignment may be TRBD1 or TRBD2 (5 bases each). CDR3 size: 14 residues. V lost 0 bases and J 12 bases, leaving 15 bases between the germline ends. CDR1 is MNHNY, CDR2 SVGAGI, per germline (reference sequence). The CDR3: CASSYSRSGAGQFF. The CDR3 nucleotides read TGTGCCAGCAGTTACTCGAGGTCCGGGGCAGGGCAGTTCTTC.

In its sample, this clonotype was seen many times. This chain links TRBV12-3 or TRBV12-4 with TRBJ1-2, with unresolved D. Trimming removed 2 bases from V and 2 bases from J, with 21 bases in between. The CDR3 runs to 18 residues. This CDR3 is CASSLLGFGGSPNYGYTF. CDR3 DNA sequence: TGTGCCAGCAGTTTATTGGGTTTTGGAGGTTCCCCCAACTATGGCTACACCTTC.